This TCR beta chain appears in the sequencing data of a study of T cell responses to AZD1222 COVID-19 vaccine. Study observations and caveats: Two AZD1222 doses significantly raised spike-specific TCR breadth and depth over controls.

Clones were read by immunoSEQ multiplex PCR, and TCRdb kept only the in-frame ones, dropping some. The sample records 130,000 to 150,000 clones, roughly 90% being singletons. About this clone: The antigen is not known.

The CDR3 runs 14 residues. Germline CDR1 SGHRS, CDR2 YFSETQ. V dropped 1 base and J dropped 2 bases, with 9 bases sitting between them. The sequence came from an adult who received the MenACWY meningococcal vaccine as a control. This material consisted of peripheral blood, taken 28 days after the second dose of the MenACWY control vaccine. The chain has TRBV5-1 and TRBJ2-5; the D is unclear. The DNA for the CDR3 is TGCGCCAGCAGCTTGCTTCCAGGTCAAGAGACCCAGTACTTC. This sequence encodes CASSLLPGQETQYF.